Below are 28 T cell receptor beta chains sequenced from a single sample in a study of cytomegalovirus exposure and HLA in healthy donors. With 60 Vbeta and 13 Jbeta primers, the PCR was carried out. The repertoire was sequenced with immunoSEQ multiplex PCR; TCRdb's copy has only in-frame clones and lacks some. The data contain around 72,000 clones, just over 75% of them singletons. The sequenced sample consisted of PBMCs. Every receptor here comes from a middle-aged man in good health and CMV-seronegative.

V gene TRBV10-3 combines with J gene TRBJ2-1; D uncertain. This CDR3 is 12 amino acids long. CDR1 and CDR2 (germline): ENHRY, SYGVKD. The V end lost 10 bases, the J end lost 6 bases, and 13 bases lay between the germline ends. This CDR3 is CATGSSLNEQFF. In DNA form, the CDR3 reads TGTGCCACCGGGTCTAGTCTCAATGAGCAGTTCTTC.

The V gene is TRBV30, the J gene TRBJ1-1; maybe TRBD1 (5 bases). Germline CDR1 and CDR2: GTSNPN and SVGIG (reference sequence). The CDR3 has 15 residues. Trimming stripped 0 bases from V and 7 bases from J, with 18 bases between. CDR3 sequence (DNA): TGTGCCTGGAGTGTAAAGGTGAGGGGAGGTGGTGAAGCTTTCTTT. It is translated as CAWSVKVRGGGEAFF.

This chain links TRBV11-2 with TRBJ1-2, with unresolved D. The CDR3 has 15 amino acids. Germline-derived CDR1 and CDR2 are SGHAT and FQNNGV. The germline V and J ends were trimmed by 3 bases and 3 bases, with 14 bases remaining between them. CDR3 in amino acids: CASSFLQTKDYGYTF. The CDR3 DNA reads TGTGCCAGCAGCTTTTTACAGACGAAGGACTATGGCTACACCTTC.

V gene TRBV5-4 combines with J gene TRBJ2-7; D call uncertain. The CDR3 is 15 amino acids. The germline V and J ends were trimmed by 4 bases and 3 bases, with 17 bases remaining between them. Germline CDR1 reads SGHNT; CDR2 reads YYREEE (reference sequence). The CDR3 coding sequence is TGTGCCAGCAGCGTCCCCAGTCTTGGCCGCTACGAGCAGTACTTC. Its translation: CASSVPSLGRYEQYF.

Here the CDR3 DNA reads TGCGCCAGCAGCCTGTCCGGGACTAGCGGTTCAGATACGCAGTATTTT. Residues: CASSLSGTSGSDTQYF. The gene calls are TRBV4-3 and TRBJ2-3; 11 bases are a match to TRBD2. V lost 4 bases and J lost 4; bases outside the gene matches: 7. From germline, CDR1 is LGHNA and CDR2 YSLEER. The CDR3 totals 16 residues.

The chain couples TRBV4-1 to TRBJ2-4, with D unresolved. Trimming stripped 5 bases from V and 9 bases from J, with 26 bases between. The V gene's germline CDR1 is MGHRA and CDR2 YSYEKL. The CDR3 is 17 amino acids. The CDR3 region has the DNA TGCGCCAGCAGCACCCAATCCGTTACTGCAGGTACCGGCATTCAGTACTTC. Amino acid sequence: CASSTQSVTAGTGIQYF.

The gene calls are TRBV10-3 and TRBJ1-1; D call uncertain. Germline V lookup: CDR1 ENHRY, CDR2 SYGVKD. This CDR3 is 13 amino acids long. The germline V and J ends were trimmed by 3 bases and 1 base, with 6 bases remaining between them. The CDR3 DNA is TGTGCCATCAGTGATCTCGGGAACACTGAAGCTTTCTTT. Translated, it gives CAISDLGNTEAFF.

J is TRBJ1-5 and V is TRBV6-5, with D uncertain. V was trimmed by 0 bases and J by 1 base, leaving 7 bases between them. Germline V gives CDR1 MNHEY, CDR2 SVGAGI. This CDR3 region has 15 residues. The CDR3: CASSYSAVSNQPQHF. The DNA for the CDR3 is TGTGCCAGCAGTTACTCGGCTGTGAGCAATCAGCCCCAGCATTTT.

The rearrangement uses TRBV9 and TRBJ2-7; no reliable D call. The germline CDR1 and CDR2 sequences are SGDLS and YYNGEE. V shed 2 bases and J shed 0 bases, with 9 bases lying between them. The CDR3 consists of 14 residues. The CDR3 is CASSVRIDSYEQYF. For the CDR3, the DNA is TGTGCCAGCAGCGTCAGGATAGACTCCTACGAGCAGTACTTC.

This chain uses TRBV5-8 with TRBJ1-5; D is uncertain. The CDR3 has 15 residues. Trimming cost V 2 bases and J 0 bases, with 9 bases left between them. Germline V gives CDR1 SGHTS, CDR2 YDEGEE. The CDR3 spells CASSLSGNSNQPQHF. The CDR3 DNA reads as TGTGCCAGCAGCTTATCAGGAAATAGCAATCAGCCCCAGCATTTT.

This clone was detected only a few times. Here the CDR3 reads CASRDRGGYGYTF. CDR3 in DNA: TGTGCCAGTAGGGACAGGGGGGGGTATGGCTACACCTTC. The chain links TRBV21-1 to TRBJ1-2; TRBD1, as called in the table, went unchecked against the DNA. TRBV21-1 is deemed a pseudogene. This CDR3 is built from 13 residues.

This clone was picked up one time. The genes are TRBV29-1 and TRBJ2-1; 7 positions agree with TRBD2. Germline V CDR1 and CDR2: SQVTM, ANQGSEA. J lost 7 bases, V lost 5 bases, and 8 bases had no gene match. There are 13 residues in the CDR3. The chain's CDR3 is CSVYGGRYNEQFF. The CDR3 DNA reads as TGCAGCGTTTACGGCGGGAGATATAATGAGCAGTTCTTC.

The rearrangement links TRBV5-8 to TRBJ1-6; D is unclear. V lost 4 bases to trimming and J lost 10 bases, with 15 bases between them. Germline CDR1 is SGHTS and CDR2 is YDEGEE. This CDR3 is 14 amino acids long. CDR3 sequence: CASSTGGLRSPLHF. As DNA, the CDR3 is TGTGCCAGCAGCACCGGAGGTCTTCGATCACCCCTCCACTTT. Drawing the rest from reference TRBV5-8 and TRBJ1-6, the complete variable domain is EAGVTQSPTHLIKTRGQQATLRCSPISGHTSVYWYQQALGLGLQFLLWYDEGEERNRGNFPPRFSGRQFPNYSSELNVNALELEDSALYLCASSTGGLRSPLHFGNGTRLTVT.

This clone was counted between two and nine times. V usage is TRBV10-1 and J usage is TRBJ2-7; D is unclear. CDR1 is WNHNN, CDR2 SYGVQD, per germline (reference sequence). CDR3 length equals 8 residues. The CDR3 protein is CASTSGRV. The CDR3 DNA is TGCGCCAGCACCTCCGGCAGGGTC.

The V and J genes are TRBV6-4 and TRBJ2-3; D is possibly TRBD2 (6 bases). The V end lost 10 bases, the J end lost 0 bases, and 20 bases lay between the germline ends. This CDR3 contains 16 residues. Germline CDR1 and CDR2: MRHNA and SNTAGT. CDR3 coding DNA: TGTGCCACCCAACTGTCGGGGGACCTTAGCACAGATACGCAGTATTTT. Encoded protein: CATQLSGDLSTDTQYF.

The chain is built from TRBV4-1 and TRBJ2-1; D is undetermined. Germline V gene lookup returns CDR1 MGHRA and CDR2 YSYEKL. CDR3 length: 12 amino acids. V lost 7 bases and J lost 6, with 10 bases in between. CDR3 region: CASTTDTNEQFF. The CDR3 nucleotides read TGCGCCAGCACCACCGACACCAATGAGCAGTTCTTC.

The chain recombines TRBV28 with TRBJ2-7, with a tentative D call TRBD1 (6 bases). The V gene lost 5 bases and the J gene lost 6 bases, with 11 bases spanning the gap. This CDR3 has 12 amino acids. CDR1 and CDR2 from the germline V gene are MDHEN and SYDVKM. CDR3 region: CASSLNRVEQYF. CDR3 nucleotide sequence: TGTGCCAGCAGTCTAAACAGGGTCGAGCAGTACTTC.

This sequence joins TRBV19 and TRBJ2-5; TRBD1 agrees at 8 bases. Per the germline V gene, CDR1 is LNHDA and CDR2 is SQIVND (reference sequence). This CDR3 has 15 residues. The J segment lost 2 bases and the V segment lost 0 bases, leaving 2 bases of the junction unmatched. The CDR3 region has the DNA TGTGCCAGTAGTATAGAGTGGACAGGGCAAGAGACCCAGTACTTC. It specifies CASSIEWTGQETQYF.

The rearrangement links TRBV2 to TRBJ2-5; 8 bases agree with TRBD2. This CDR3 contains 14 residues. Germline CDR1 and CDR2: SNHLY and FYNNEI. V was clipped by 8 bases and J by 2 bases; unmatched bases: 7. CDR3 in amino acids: CASGSTSGQETQYF. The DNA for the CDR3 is TGTGCCAGCGGGTCCACTAGCGGACAAGAGACCCAGTACTTC.

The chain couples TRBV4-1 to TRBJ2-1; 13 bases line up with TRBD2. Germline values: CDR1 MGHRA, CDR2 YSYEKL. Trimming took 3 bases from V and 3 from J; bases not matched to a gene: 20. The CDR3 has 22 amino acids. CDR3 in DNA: TGCGCCAGCAGCCATCTACCCACGGGGACAACTAGCGGGGGGGCGCACTACAATGAGCAGTTCTTC. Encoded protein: CASSHLPTGTTSGGAHYNEQFF.

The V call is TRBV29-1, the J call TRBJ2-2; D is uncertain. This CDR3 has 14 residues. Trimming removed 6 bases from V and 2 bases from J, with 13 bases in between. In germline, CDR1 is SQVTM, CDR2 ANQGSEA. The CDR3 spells CSVRSIVNTGELFF. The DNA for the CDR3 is TGCAGCGTAAGAAGCATTGTTAACACCGGGGAGCTGTTTTTT.

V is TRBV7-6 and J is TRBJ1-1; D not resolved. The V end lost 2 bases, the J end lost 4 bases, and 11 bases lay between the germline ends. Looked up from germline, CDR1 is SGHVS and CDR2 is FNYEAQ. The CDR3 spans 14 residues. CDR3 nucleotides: TGTGCCAGCAGCTTACGGGTCGGGATCACTGAAGCTTTCTTT. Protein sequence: CASSLRVGITEAFF. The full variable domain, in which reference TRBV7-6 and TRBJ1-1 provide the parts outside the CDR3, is GAGVSQSPRYKVTKRGQDVALRCDPISGHVSLYWYRQALGQGPEFLTYFNYEAQQDKSGLPNDRFSAERPEGSISTLTIQRTEQRDSAMYRCASSLRVGITEAFFGQGTRLTVV.

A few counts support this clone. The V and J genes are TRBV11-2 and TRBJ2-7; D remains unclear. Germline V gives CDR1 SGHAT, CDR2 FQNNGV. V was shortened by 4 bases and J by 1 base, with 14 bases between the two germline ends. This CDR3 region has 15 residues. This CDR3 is CASSSTELPSYEQYF. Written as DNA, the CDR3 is TGTGCCAGCAGCTCAACAGAACTTCCGTCCTACGAGCAGTACTTC.

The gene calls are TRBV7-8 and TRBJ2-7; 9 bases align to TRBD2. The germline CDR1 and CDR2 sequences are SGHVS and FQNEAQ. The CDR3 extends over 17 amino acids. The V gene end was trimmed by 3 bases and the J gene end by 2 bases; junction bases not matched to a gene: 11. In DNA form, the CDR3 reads TGTGCCAGCAGCTTGGCCCTAGCGGGGTCAATCCCCTACGAGCAGTACTTC. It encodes CASSLALAGSIPYEQYF.

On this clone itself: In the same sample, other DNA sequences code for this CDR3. CDR3 protein: CASSLEFGSPLHF. The DNA of the CDR3 is TGTGCCAGCAGCTTAGAATTCGGGTCACCCCTCCACTTT. This chain connects TRBV11-3 to TRBJ1-6; D unclear. Germline V lookup: CDR1 SGHNT, CDR2 YENEEA. The CDR3 totals 13 residues. V was trimmed by 0 bases and J by 10 bases, leaving 7 bases between them.

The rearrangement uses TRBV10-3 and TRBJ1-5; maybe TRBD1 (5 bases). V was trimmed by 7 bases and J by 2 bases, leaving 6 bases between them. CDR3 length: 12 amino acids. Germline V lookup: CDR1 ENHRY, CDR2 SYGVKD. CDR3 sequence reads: CAIKGGNQPQHF. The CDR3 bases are TGTGCCATCAAAGGGGGCAATCAGCCCCAGCATTTT.

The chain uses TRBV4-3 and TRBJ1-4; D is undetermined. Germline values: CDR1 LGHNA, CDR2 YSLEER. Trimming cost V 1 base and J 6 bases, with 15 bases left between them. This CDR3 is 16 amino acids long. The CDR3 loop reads CASSQGLGRVDEKLFF. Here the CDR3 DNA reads TGCGCCAGCAGCCAAGGACTCGGTCGAGTCGATGAAAAACTGTTTTTT.

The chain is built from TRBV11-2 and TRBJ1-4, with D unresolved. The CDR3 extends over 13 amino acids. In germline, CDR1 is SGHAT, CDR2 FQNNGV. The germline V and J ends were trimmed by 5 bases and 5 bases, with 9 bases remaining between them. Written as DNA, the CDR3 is TGTGCCAGCAGCACCGAACTAAATGAAAAACTGTTTTTT. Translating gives CASSTELNEKLFF. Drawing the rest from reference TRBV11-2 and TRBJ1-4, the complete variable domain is EAGVAQSPRYKIIEKRQSVAFWCNPISGHATLYWYQQILGQGPKLLIQFQNNGVVDDSQLPKDRFSAERLKGVDSTLKIQPAKLEDSAVYLCASSTELNEKLFFGSGTQLSVL.